This T cell receptor beta chain was captured in a study of blood T cell repertoires in COVID-19. Study-level background: COVID-19 samples, acute and convalescent, were from the United States, Italy and Spain. Nucleic acid was either cDNA or gDNA, and it came from T cells, B-cell-depleted T cells, or PBMCs.

With 5 bases removed from V and 7 bases from J, the gap between germline ends came to 12 bases. The CDR3 spans 12 residues. The germline V gene encodes CDR1 SEHNR and CDR2 FQNEAQ (reference sequence). Clones were read by immunoSEQ multiplex PCR, and TCRdb kept only the in-frame ones, dropping some. The sample carries hundreds of thousands of clones, around 85% recorded once. The J gene is TRBJ2-7, the V gene TRBV7-9; D unclear. Sequencing used peripheral blood. The source is a human donor in a cohort sampled during active COVID-19. The CDR3 is CASSPPGLEQYF. Here the CDR3 DNA reads TGTGCCAGCAGCCCCCCCGGGTTGGAGCAGTACTTC.